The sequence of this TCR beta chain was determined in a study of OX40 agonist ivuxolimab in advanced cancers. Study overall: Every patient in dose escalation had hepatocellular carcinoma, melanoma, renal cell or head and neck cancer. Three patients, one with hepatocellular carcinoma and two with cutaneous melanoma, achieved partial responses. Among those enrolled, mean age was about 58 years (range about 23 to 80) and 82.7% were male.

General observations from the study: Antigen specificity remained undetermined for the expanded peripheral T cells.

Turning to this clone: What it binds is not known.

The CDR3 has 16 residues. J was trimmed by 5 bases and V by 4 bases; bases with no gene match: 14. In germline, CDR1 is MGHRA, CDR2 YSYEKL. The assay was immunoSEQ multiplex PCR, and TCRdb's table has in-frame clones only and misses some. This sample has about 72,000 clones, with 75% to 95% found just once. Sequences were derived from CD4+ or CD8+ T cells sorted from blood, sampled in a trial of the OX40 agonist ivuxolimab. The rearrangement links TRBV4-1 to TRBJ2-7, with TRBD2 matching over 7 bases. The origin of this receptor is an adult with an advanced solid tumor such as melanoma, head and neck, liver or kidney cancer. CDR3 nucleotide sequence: TGCGCCAGCAGCCGGGGAGGGATAACTCCTGGGGACGAGCAGTACTTC. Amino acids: CASSRGGITPGDEQYF.